One sample yielded the 12 T cell receptor beta chains listed below, sequenced in a study of PD-1 blockade in classical Hodgkin lymphoma. Here immunoSEQ multiplex PCR was the method, and the copy in TCRdb shows in-frame clones only, minus some. This table has some 49,000 clones, approximately 90% appearing once. The sample's time point: newly diagnosed, previously untreated cHL patient sample. The source material was peripheral blood mononuclear cells (PBMCs). The receptors originated from a human donor with classical Hodgkin lymphoma.

The chain has TRBV18 and TRBJ2-1, with TRBD1 identical over 8 bases. Trimming cost V 0 bases and J 8 bases; bases outside gene matches: 9. Germline CDR1 and CDR2: KGHSH and LQKENI. CDR3 length: 16 residues. Here the CDR3 reads CASSPPGLRQGYEQFF. CDR3 DNA: TGTGCCAGCTCACCACCGGGGCTGAGACAGGGGTATGAGCAGTTCTTC.

The chain carries TRBV10-1 and TRBJ2-1; D is unresolved. The CDR3 is 13 amino acids. Trimming took 5 bases from V and 6 from J, leaving 11 bases between them. From germline, CDR1 is WNHNN and CDR2 SYGVQD (reference sequence). The CDR3 sequence is CASSLGPTNEQFF. DNA of the CDR3: TGCGCCAGCAGTCTGGGTCCTACCAATGAGCAGTTCTTC.

Regarding this clone: The junction shows a germline mismatch at one end, possibly a read error. The same CDR3 arises from other DNA sequences in this sample as well. The chain uses TRBV19 and TRBJ1-2; D ambiguous. This CDR3 has 11 amino acids. Germline assignment: CDR1 LNHDA and CDR2 SQIVND (reference sequence). CDR3 region: CASSTWTGYTF. CDR3 DNA sequence: TGCGCCAGTAGTACTTGGACCGGCTACACCTTC.

This sequence joins TRBV18 and TRBJ1-1; weak D call: TRBD1 (5 bases). With 3 bases removed from V and 1 base from J, the gap between germline ends came to 12 bases. CDR3 size: 15 residues. Germline-derived CDR1 and CDR2 are KGHSH and LQKENI. The CDR3 loop reads CASSPRIGENTEAFF. The CDR3 nucleotides read TGTGCCAGCTCACCCCGGATAGGGGAGAACACTGAAGCTTTCTTT.

The gene calls are TRBV9 and TRBJ2-2, with 10 bases identical to TRBD1. Trimming took 0 bases from V and 7 from J; bases not matched to a gene: 9. This CDR3 has 17 residues. Germline-derived CDR1 and CDR2 are SGDLS and YYNGEE. CDR3 in amino acids: CASSVAPTGGVGGELFF. The CDR3 region has the DNA TGTGCCAGCAGCGTAGCTCCGACAGGGGGCGTCGGCGGGGAGCTGTTTTTT.

The chain uses TRBV11-3 and TRBJ1-2, with TRBD1 matching 7 bases. V dropped 5 bases and J dropped 7; count of bases not matched to a gene: 7. The germline V gene encodes CDR1 SGHNT and CDR2 YENEEA. There are 13 residues in the CDR3. CDR3 in amino acids: CASSVTGVRGYTF. As DNA, the CDR3 is TGTGCCAGCAGCGTAACAGGGGTTCGTGGCTACACCTTC.

The gene calls are TRBV5-1 and TRBJ1-2; D possibly corresponds to TRBD1 (5 bases). The CDR3 runs 14 residues. V lost 2 bases and J lost 4, with 12 bases in between. Germline V lookup: CDR1 SGHRS, CDR2 YFSETQ. The CDR3 is CASSFGGGAYGYTF. The CDR3 nucleotides are TGCGCCAGCAGCTTCGGTGGAGGGGCCTATGGCTACACCTTC.

The chain recombines TRBV6-6 with TRBJ2-1; 7 bases map to TRBD2. Per germline, CDR1 MNHNY and CDR2 SVGAGI (reference sequence). The J segment lost 3 bases and the V segment lost 6 bases, leaving 5 bases of the junction unmatched. The CDR3 has 14 residues. The CDR3 coding sequence is TGTGCCAGCAGCTTAGCGGGCCGCTACAATGAGCAGTTCTTC. It codes for CASSLAGRYNEQFF.

In its sample, this clone was seen once. The chain has TRBV11-2 and TRBJ2-7; D unresolved. Per germline, CDR1 SGHAT and CDR2 FQNNGV. The CDR3 sequence is 15 residues long. V lost 2 bases to trimming and J lost 4 bases, with 15 bases between them. The CDR3: CASSLSDGPRYEQYV. As DNA, the CDR3 is TGTGCCAGCAGCTTAAGTGACGGCCCCAGGTACGAGCAGTACGTC.

The chain uses TRBV7-3 and TRBJ2-5; a possible D gene is TRBD2 (6 bases). V was trimmed by 0 bases and J by 4 bases, leaving 15 bases between them. Germline V gene lookup returns CDR1 SGHTA and CDR2 FQGTGA. This CDR3 comprises 16 residues. CDR3 sequence: CASSLTAGRLGETQYF. The CDR3, as DNA: TGTGCCAGCAGCTTAACGGCCGGGAGATTGGGAGAGACCCAGTACTTC.

This rearrangement joins TRBV5-1 to TRBJ2-7, with D unclear. CDR3 length: 11 amino acids. From germline, CDR1 is SGHRS and CDR2 YFSETQ. V was trimmed by 7 bases and J by 4 bases, leaving 9 bases between them. The CDR3 sequence: CASASGYEQYF. DNA of the CDR3: TGCGCCAGCGCCTCCGGTTACGAGCAGTACTTC.

This chain's CDR3 is CASSVSAGTYGYTF. For the CDR3, the DNA is TGTGCCAGCAGCGTATCGGCAGGGACCTATGGCTACACCTTC. The chain has TRBV9 and TRBJ1-2, with D possibly TRBD1 on 5 matching bases. Germline V CDR1 and CDR2: SGDLS, YYNGEE. Trimming took off 1 base at V and 4 bases at J, with 11 bases between the two ends. This CDR3 comprises 14 residues.